The present TCR beta chain was sequenced within a study of blood T cell repertoires in COVID-19. The overall study: Collection of acute and convalescent COVID-19 samples took place in the United States, Italy and Spain. From T cells, B-cell-depleted T cells, or PBMCs came the material, which was cDNA or gDNA.

In the original analysis: Reference gene primers were amplified, and this amplification served to estimate nucleated cell counts. Some clones are missing from TCRdb's copy, which holds only in-frame ones; the method was immunoSEQ multiplex PCR. V and J calls and clone size are as listed in that table; D and trimming were resolved from the DNA. The profile shows about 43,000 clones, around 90% of them singletons. Germline CDR1 and CDR2: MGHDK and SYGVNS. V was trimmed by 1 base and J by 0 bases, leaving 9 bases between them. The CDR3 runs 15 residues. The material sequenced was peripheral blood. The receptor was isolated from an elderly woman with active COVID-19. J is TRBJ1-2 and V is TRBV25-1, with a possible D match to TRBD1 (6 bases). CDR3 amino acids: CASSEFRTANYGYTF. DNA of the CDR3: TGTGCCAGCAGTGAATTCCGGACAGCTAACTATGGCTACACCTTC.